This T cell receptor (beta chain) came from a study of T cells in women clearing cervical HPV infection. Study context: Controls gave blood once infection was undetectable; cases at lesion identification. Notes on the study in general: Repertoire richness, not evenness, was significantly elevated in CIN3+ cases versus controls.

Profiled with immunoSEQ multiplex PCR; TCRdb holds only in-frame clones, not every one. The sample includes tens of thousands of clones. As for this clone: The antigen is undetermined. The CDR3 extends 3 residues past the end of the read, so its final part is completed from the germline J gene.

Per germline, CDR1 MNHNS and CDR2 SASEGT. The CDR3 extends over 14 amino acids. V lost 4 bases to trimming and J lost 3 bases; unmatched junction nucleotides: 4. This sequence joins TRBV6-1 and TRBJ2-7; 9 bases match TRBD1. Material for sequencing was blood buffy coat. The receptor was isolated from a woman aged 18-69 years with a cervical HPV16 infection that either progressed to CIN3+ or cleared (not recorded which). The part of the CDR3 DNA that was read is TGTGCCAGCAGTGCCGGGGGACAGGGCTACGAG. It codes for CASSAGGQGYE. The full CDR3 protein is CASSAGGQGYEQYF.